This TCR beta chain appears in the sequencing data of a study of T cell responses to AZD1222 COVID-19 vaccine. Libraries were prepared by immunoSEQ multiplex PCR; TCRdb keeps only in-frame clonotypes and omits some of them. The sample consists of about 140,000 clones, approximately 90% of them appearing once. The junction had 3 bases not matched to a gene; V was cut back by 4 bases and J by 4 bases. The CDR3 has 15 amino acids. CDR1 LNHNV and CDR2 YYDKDF come from the germline V gene (reference sequence). Study outcomes and limitations: Regions left unmutated in variants are reportedly the target of nearly half of spike-specific TCRs. The repertoires were collected only after the peak T cell response.

Note on this clone: Its antigen is still unknown.

The chain joins TRBV15 to TRBJ2-1; the match to TRBD2 covers 11 bases. The sequence derives from an adult who received the AZD1222 COVID-19 vaccine. The source was peripheral blood, collected 28 days after the second AZD1222 dose. The DNA of the CDR3 is TGTGCCACCAGCATTGGGACTAGCGGATACAATGAGCAGTTCTTC. Translated, it gives CATSIGTSGYNEQFF.